The 32 T cell receptor beta chains below all came from one sample that was sequenced in a study of beta chain features in type 1 diabetes. Whole-study results and caveats: In every one of the four CD4+ subsets, TCRB CDR3s were moderately but significantly shorter in Type 1 diabetes patients.

These TCRs are of unknown antigen specificity. Expressed TCRB transcripts were sequenced after all isolated RNA was converted to cDNA. Libraries were prepared by immunoSEQ multiplex PCR; TCRdb keeps only in-frame clonotypes and omits some of them. The repertoire holds around 160,000 clones, around 8.3% seen once, with around 0.5% in the top ten. Sequencing input: central memory CD4+ T cells from blood. These receptors came from a woman under 30 with type 1 diabetes.

This chain connects TRBV18 to TRBJ2-5; D remains ambiguous. The CDR3 covers 13 residues. CDR1 is KGHSH, CDR2 LQKENI, per germline. V shed 1 base and J shed 4 bases, with 7 bases lying between them. CDR3 bases: TGTGCCAGCTCACCACTCCCGGGAGAGACCCAGTACTTC. Encoded protein: CASSPLPGETQYF.

This clone was counted between two and nine times. This specimen includes other DNA sequences encoding the same CDR3. V gene TRBV18 combines with J gene TRBJ1-1, with 10 bases matching TRBD1. This CDR3 has 15 amino acids. Trimming removed 0 bases from V and 6 bases from J; junction bases left unmatched: 4. Germline-derived CDR1 and CDR2 are KGHSH and LQKENI. CDR3 bases: TGTGCCAGCTCACCACCTGGGGACAGGGGCGCTGAAGCTTTCTTT. It is translated as CASSPPGDRGAEAFF.

There are a few counts of this clone. The rearrangement joins TRBV2 to TRBJ1-1; 8 nucleotides line up with TRBD1. The CDR3 contains 12 residues. Trimming removed 3 bases from V and 11 bases from J; junction bases left unmatched: 5. CDR1 and CDR2 (germline): SNHLY, FYNNEI. The CDR3 spells CASSESTGGAFF. CDR3 nucleotides: TGTGCCAGCAGTGAGAGCACAGGGGGGGCTTTCTTT.

The rearrangement joins TRBV15 to TRBJ2-7; 8 nucleotides line up with TRBD2. The germline V gene encodes CDR1 LNHNV and CDR2 YYDKDF (reference sequence). V gave up 5 bases and J gave up 4 bases; unmatched junction bases: 10. This CDR3 comprises 15 residues. The CDR3 region is CATSLLSGSQYEQYF. CDR3 nucleotides: TGTGCCACCAGCCTCTTAAGCGGGAGTCAGTACGAGCAGTACTTC.

The genes are TRBV6-8 and TRBJ1-1; TRBD1 matches 11 bases. The CDR3 extends over 16 amino acids. V shed 4 bases and J 3 bases; nucleotides not matched to a gene: 7. Germline lookup yields CDR1 MNHGY and CDR2 SAAAGT. CDR3 sequence: CASSSDRGRDDTEAFF. The CDR3, as DNA: TGTGCCAGCAGTTCGGACAGGGGGCGGGATGACACTGAAGCTTTCTTT.

V is TRBV27 and J is TRBJ2-7, with a weak D call TRBD1 (6 bases). V was clipped by 6 bases and J by 1 base, with 16 bases between them. The CDR3 sequence is 15 residues long. Germline CDR1 is MNHEY and CDR2 is SMNVEV (reference sequence). CDR3 region: CASSWGQGPSYEQYF. For the CDR3, the DNA is TGTGCCAGCAGCTGGGGACAAGGGCCGTCCTACGAGCAGTACTTC.

This clone was recorded at least ten times. The chain has TRBV25-1 and TRBJ1-3; the D gene is possibly TRBD1 (6 bases). The V gene's germline CDR1 is MGHDK and CDR2 SYGVNS. V was pared by 8 bases and J by 4 bases, with 12 bases between. This CDR3 has 13 residues. CDR3 sequence: CASATGVGNTIYF. The CDR3 DNA reads TGTGCCAGCGCGACAGGAGTAGGAAACACCATATATTTT.

This clone was recorded a few times. The genes are TRBV6-1 and TRBJ2-7; D gene ambiguous. Per germline, CDR1 MNHNS and CDR2 SASEGT. The CDR3 has 14 residues. Trimming cost V 6 bases and J 2 bases, with 14 bases left between them. The CDR3 spells CASSPSRLTYEQYF. For the CDR3, the DNA is TGTGCCAGCAGCCCTTCCCGGTTAACCTACGAGCAGTACTTC.

This chain uses TRBV7-3 with TRBJ2-2; 7 nucleotides agree with TRBD2. The junction had 1 base not matched to a gene; V was cut back by 5 bases and J by 1 base. The CDR3 is 14 amino acids. The germline V gene has CDR1 SGHTA and CDR2 FQGTGA. CDR3 amino acids: CASSGGGNTGELFF. The CDR3 DNA follows: TGTGCCAGCAGCGGCGGGGGGAACACCGGGGAGCTGTTTTTT.

The chain couples TRBV5-1 to TRBJ1-2; TRBD1 agrees at 9 bases. CDR1 is SGHRS, CDR2 YFSETQ, per germline. J was trimmed by 6 bases and V by 4 bases; bases with no gene match: 7. The CDR3 is 14 residues long. CDR3 in amino acids: CASSATGGTDGYTF. The DNA of the CDR3 is TGCGCCAGCAGCGCCACAGGGGGCACTGATGGCTACACCTTC.

On this clone itself: Additional DNA sequences in this sample encode the identical CDR3. This chain joins TRBV7-2 and TRBJ2-7, with a possible D match to TRBD2 (6 bases). The CDR3 is 13 residues long. V gave up 4 bases and J gave up 4 bases, with 11 bases separating them. CDR1 and CDR2 (germline): SGHTA, FQGNSA. The CDR3 is CASSSRRGYEQYF. In nucleotides, the CDR3 is TGTGCCAGCAGCTCCCGGCGGGGTTACGAGCAGTACTTC.

This clone was seen a few times. The chain recombines TRBV7-2 with TRBJ2-1; TRBD2 matches at 9 bases. Germline trimming cut 5 bases from V and 4 bases from J; bases unmatched to any gene: 6. CDR3 length: 15 amino acids. Germline V CDR1 and CDR2: SGHTA, FQGNSA. The CDR3 DNA reads as TGTGCCAGCAGCAGCGGACTAGCGTCATACAATGAGCAGTTCTTC. Amino acids: CASSSGLASYNEQFF.

The table lists this clone with a few counts. The chain joins TRBV6-6 to TRBJ1-4; D not resolved. The V gene's germline CDR1 is MNHNY and CDR2 SVGAGI (reference sequence). The CDR3 extends over 12 amino acids. Trimming removed 4 bases from V and 8 bases from J, with 8 bases in between. The CDR3 coding sequence is TGTGCCAGCAGTTTAAGGGAGGAAAAACTGTTTTTT. It specifies CASSLREEKLFF.

This clone was observed many times. This sequence joins TRBV27 and TRBJ2-1; D is undetermined. The CDR3 consists of 13 residues. The V gene lost 6 bases and the J gene lost 4 bases, with 10 bases spanning the gap. CDR1 MNHEY and CDR2 SMNVEV come from the germline V gene (reference sequence). The CDR3 spells CASSQNRYNEQFF. The CDR3 DNA reads as TGTGCCAGCAGCCAAAACAGATACAATGAGCAGTTCTTC.

A few counts support this clone. CDR3 amino acids: CASSRTSGTYNEQFF. For the CDR3, the DNA is TGTGCCAGCAGCCGGACTAGCGGGACATACAATGAGCAGTTCTTC. The rearrangement links TRBV11-2 to TRBJ2-1; 12 nucleotides agree with TRBD2. CDR1 and CDR2 (germline): SGHAT, FQNNGV. There are 15 residues in the CDR3. Trimming cost V 5 bases and J 4 bases; bases outside gene matches: 3.

This clone occurred once. This sequence joins TRBV7-2 and TRBJ2-1, with 10 nucleotides matching TRBD2. Per the germline V gene, CDR1 is SGHTA and CDR2 is FQGNSA. This CDR3 is 19 amino acids long. Losses at the gene ends were 1 base for V and 0 bases for J; bases not matched to a gene: 9. CDR3 region: CASSLGLLAGINSYNEQFF. The CDR3 DNA reads TGTGCCAGCAGCTTAGGGTTACTAGCGGGGATTAACTCCTACAATGAGCAGTTCTTC.

This clone appeared a few times. This chain links TRBV11-2 with TRBJ2-4; TRBD2 agrees at 16 bases. Trimming cost V 4 bases and J 9 bases; bases outside gene matches: 9. Germline CDR1 SGHAT, CDR2 FQNNGV. This CDR3 is 17 amino acids long. CDR3 amino acids: CASSSGTSGRAQGIQYF. DNA for the CDR3: TGTGCCAGCAGCTCGGGGACTAGCGGGAGGGCCCAGGGCATTCAGTACTTC.

This clone was detected a few times. Here the CDR3 DNA reads TGTGCCACCCAAGCCAGACAGGGAACAAACATTCAGTACTTC. It codes for CATQARQGTNIQYF. The chain combines TRBV6-5 with TRBJ2-4; TRBD1 matches at 7 bases. Trimming at V came to 10 bases and at J to 6 bases, leaving 12 bases not matched to a gene. The CDR3 runs 14 residues. Germline V gene lookup returns CDR1 MNHEY and CDR2 SVGAGI.

The CDR3 nucleotides are TGTGCCAGCAGTTCCTCCCGACAGGGTTACGAGCAGTACTTC. This translates into CASSSSRQGYEQYF. The rearrangement uses TRBV6-5 and TRBJ2-7, with TRBD1 matching over 7 bases. The V gene's germline CDR1 is MNHEY and CDR2 SVGAGI. J was trimmed by 4 bases and V by 4 bases; bases with no gene match: 7. The CDR3 length is 14 residues.

J is TRBJ2-5 and V is TRBV18, with 7 bases that match TRBD1. From germline, CDR1 is KGHSH and CDR2 LQKENI. This CDR3 comprises 15 residues. V lost 6 bases, J lost 2 bases, and 9 bases stayed unmatched. CDR3 bases: TGTGCCAGCTCCCCTCCAGGGGGACAGCAAGAGACCCAGTACTTC. This codes for CASSPPGGQQETQYF.

The CDR3 nucleotides read TGCGCCAGCAGCGAGAGACAGGGCACCTACAATGAGCAGTTCTTC. It translates to CASSERQGTYNEQFF. V gene TRBV5-1 combines with J gene TRBJ2-1, with TRBD1 identical over 7 bases. Trimming removed 4 bases from V and 2 bases from J; junction bases left unmatched: 6. From germline, CDR1 is SGHRS and CDR2 YFSETQ. The CDR3 sequence is 15 residues long.

Only a few counts were recorded for this clone. The chain is built from TRBV6-4 and TRBJ1-2; 7 nucleotides line up with TRBD1. CDR3 length: 14 residues. The junction had 11 bases not matched to a gene; V was cut back by 6 bases and J by 7 bases. Germline V lookup: CDR1 MRHNA, CDR2 SNTAGT. The CDR3 sequence: CASRPQQGSRGYTF. The CDR3 DNA reads TGTGCCAGCAGACCCCAACAGGGGTCCCGTGGCTACACCTTC.

The rearrangement joins TRBV18 to TRBJ2-5, with TRBD2 as a possible D gene (6 bases). Germline V gives CDR1 KGHSH, CDR2 LQKENI. The V and J ends lost 3 bases and 9 bases respectively, with 20 bases between them. The CDR3 runs to 15 residues. CDR3 in DNA: TGTGCCAGCTCACCCGACCGGGAGCAATACTCGGCCCAGTACTTC. Protein sequence: CASSPDREQYSAQYF.

This clone showed up just a few times. This sequence joins TRBV29-1 and TRBJ1-4; D may be TRBD1 (6 bases). The CDR3 length is 12 residues. CDR1 and CDR2 from the germline V gene are SQVTM and ANQGSEA. The V end was cut by 6 bases, the J end by 7 bases, with 12 bases between. The CDR3 region has the DNA TGCAGCGTACAGGGAGCCGGTGAAAAACTGTTTTTT. Amino acids: CSVQGAGEKLFF.

This clone has just a few counts. The chain is built from TRBV25-1 and TRBJ1-1; TRBD1 matches 8 bases. V lost 3 bases and J lost 8; bases outside the gene matches: 11. This CDR3 has 15 amino acids. Germline V gene lookup returns CDR1 MGHDK and CDR2 SYGVNS. The CDR3 region has the DNA TGTGCCAGCAGTGATCCCTCAGGGGGCGAGGGCGAAGCTTTCTTT. This codes for CASSDPSGGEGEAFF.

The rearrangement links TRBV6-1 to TRBJ1-1, with D uncertain. CDR3 size: 15 residues. The germline CDR1 and CDR2 sequences are MNHNS and SASEGT. V gave up 6 bases and J gave up 0 bases, with 14 bases separating them. The CDR3 nucleotides read TGTGCCAGCAGCCAAGCGGGAGGGTTGAACACTGAAGCTTTCTTT. It encodes CASSQAGGLNTEAFF.

The gene calls are TRBV9 and TRBJ1-5; perhaps TRBD1 as D (6 bases). The CDR3 runs 14 residues. The germline CDR1 and CDR2 sequences are SGDLS and YYNGEE. Between the trimmed V and J ends, which lost 1 base and 3 bases, there was a span of 8 bases. This CDR3 reads CASSVSGDNQPQHF. The CDR3 DNA reads as TGTGCCAGCAGCGTATCAGGGGACAATCAGCCCCAGCATTTT.

V usage is TRBV6-5 and J usage is TRBJ2-2, with TRBD1 as a possible D gene (5 bases). The germline CDR1 and CDR2 sequences are MNHEY and SVGAGI. This CDR3 region has 14 residues. The V end lost 6 bases, the J end lost 3 bases, and 11 bases lay between the germline ends. CDR3: CASSLRQHTGELFF. CDR3 sequence (DNA): TGTGCCAGCAGCTTGAGACAGCACACCGGGGAGCTGTTTTTT.

Only a few counts were recorded for this clone. The gene calls are TRBV7-9 and TRBJ2-1; TRBD2 agrees at 10 bases. J was trimmed by 6 bases and V by 5 bases; bases with no gene match: 7. Germline V gene lookup returns CDR1 SEHNR and CDR2 FQNEAQ (reference sequence). The CDR3 is 15 residues long. The CDR3 region is CASSTPGTSVNEQFF. In DNA form, the CDR3 reads TGTGCCAGCAGCACCCCCGGGACTAGCGTCAATGAGCAGTTCTTC.

The J gene is TRBJ2-1, the V gene TRBV2; 13 nucleotides line up with TRBD2. The ends lost 6 bases at V and 9 bases at J; junction bases unmatched: 5. The CDR3 covers 14 residues. The germline CDR1 and CDR2 sequences are SNHLY and FYNNEI. This chain's CDR3 is CASSVTSGRTEQFF. The CDR3 DNA is TGTGCCAGCAGCGTGACTAGCGGGAGGACTGAGCAGTTCTTC.

The chain joins TRBV30 to TRBJ2-7, with 9 bases identical to TRBD1. Germline CDR1 reads GTSNPN; CDR2 reads SVGIG (reference sequence). J gave up 5 bases and V 2 bases, and 4 bases lay outside the gene matches. This CDR3 spans 13 amino acids. This CDR3 is CAWSLDRGDEQYF. The CDR3 nucleotides are TGTGCCTGGAGTCTCGACAGGGGGGACGAGCAGTACTTC.

This clone came up a few times. The V call is TRBV4-1, the J call TRBJ2-1; the match to TRBD2 covers 7 bases. From germline, CDR1 is MGHRA and CDR2 YSYEKL. V gave up 2 bases and J gave up 3 bases; unmatched junction bases: 7. This CDR3 has 16 residues. In nucleotides, the CDR3 is TGCGCCAGCAGCCAATCCTCTAGCGGTAACTACAATGAGCAGTTCTTC. This sequence encodes CASSQSSSGNYNEQFF.